The 28 T cell receptor beta chains reported below all come from one sample, sequenced in a study of cytomegalovirus exposure and HLA in healthy donors (TCRdb year 2017). The library relied on the immunoSEQ multiplex PCR assay. For the multiplex PCR, a mixture combining 60 forward primers for TCR Vbeta segments and 13 reverse primers for TCR Jbeta segments was used. Held by TCRdb, this immuneACCESS table contains in-frame sequences only and omits some clones. Under half of the omission traces to an unresolved V gene where checked; the cause of the rest is unknown. The sample has around 220,000 clones on record, less than 85% of them singletons. Together, the top ten hold roughly 0.22% of the sample. The source material was PBMCs. The receptors were gathered from a girl aged 2-10 years in good health and CMV-seronegative.

The rearrangement links TRBV7-9 to TRBJ1-2, with D hard to call. CDR3 size: 14 residues. CDR1 is SEHNR and CDR2 is FQNEAQ in the germline V gene (reference sequence). V was clipped by 1 base and J by 7 bases, with 13 bases between them. CDR3 nucleotides: TGTGCCAGCAGCTTAGAAGGGAGGATGGGTGGCTACACCTTC. Translated: CASSLEGRMGGYTF.

The rearrangement joins TRBV6-1 to TRBJ1-2; no definite D call. From germline, CDR1 is MNHNS and CDR2 SASEGT. The CDR3 contains 13 residues. With 1 base removed from V and 5 bases from J, the gap between germline ends came to 8 bases. The CDR3 loop is CASSEVPGYGYTF. The DNA for the CDR3 is TGTGCCAGCAGTGAAGTCCCCGGTTATGGCTACACCTTC.

This clone was counted a few times. This chain connects TRBV27 to TRBJ2-2; TRBD1 matches at 12 bases. With V trimmed by 3 bases and J by 7 bases, 3 bases remained unmatched. The CDR3 length is 15 residues. Germline V gives CDR1 MNHEY, CDR2 SMNVEV (reference sequence). In nucleotides, the CDR3 is TGTGCCAGCAGTTTGGGACAGGGGGCCGGCGGGGAGCTGTTTTTT. This codes for CASSLGQGAGGELFF.

This clone has only a few counts. The genes are TRBV6-6 and TRBJ2-5; TRBD2 agrees at 7 bases. The trim removed 0 bases at V and 5 bases at J, leaving 9 bases unmatched. The CDR3 totals 16 residues. Germline V CDR1 and CDR2: MNHNY, SVGAGI (reference sequence). The CDR3 spells CASSYSVPAGQETQYF. The DNA of the CDR3 is TGTGCCAGCAGTTACTCGGTTCCAGCGGGGCAGGAGACCCAGTACTTC.

The sample holds a few counts of this clone. The chain uses TRBV27 and TRBJ2-1, with 7 bases identical to TRBD2. Trimming took 4 bases from V and 6 from J; bases not matched to a gene: 6. CDR1 is MNHEY, CDR2 SMNVEV, per germline (reference sequence). The CDR3 is made up of 14 amino acids. The CDR3 DNA reads TGTGCCAGCAGTTGGATGGGAGGGGTCAATGAGCAGTTCTTC. This sequence encodes CASSWMGGVNEQFF.

V and J are TRBV18 and TRBJ2-3; D is unclear. The CDR3 runs to 15 residues. Between the trimmed V and J ends, which lost 2 bases and 2 bases, there was a span of 11 bases. CDR1 KGHSH and CDR2 LQKENI come from the germline V gene. The CDR3 DNA reads TGTGCCAGCTCACCATTAGTACCGAACACAGATACGCAGTATTTT. This sequence encodes CASSPLVPNTDTQYF.

The CDR3: CASNPSTTSTDTQYF. The CDR3 nucleotides are TGTGCCAGCAACCCTAGCACCACTAGCACAGATACGCAGTATTTT. The chain links TRBV11-1 to TRBJ2-3, with TRBD2 as a possible D gene (5 bases). CDR3 length: 15 residues. Germline V CDR1 and CDR2: SGHAT, FQDESV (reference sequence). V lost 7 bases, J lost 0 bases, and 14 bases lay in between.

V gene TRBV6-1 combines with J gene TRBJ2-1, with 9 bases identical to TRBD2. CDR1 is MNHNS and CDR2 is SASEGT in the germline V gene. This CDR3 region has 16 residues. After removal of 1 base from V and 4 bases from J, the junction contained 5 bases not matched to a gene. The CDR3 sequence: CASSEGAGGFYNEQFF. The CDR3 DNA reads TGTGCCAGCAGTGAAGGGGCGGGGGGGTTTTACAATGAGCAGTTCTTC.

The chain recombines TRBV13 with TRBJ2-7; D uncertain. Looked up from germline, CDR1 is PRHDT and CDR2 is FYEKMQ (reference sequence). Trimming pared 5 bases from V and 3 bases from J, leaving 17 bases between. CDR3 length: 15 amino acids. CDR3 region: CASSPIRQSGYEQYF. The CDR3 DNA is TGTGCCAGCAGCCCAATAAGGCAGTCGGGCTACGAGCAGTACTTC.

The rearrangement joins TRBV5-1 to TRBJ1-2; D ambiguous. CDR3 length equals 13 residues. V shed 0 bases and J shed 7 bases, with 10 bases lying between them. The germline CDR1 and CDR2 sequences are SGHRS and YFSETQ. CDR3 DNA sequence: TGCGCCAGCAGCTTGGACAGCTCTATTGGCTACACCTTC. Translation gives CASSLDSSIGYTF.

Written as DNA, the CDR3 is TGTGCCAGCAGCATCGGACTACAGAGCTCCTACGAGCAGTACTTC. Its protein is CASSIGLQSSYEQYF. The V gene is TRBV5-4, the J gene TRBJ2-7; the D gene is possibly TRBD2 (6 bases). This CDR3 spans 15 amino acids. V lost 4 bases, J lost 0 bases, and 14 bases lay in between. Germline-derived CDR1 and CDR2 are SGHNT and YYREEE (reference sequence).

The chain recombines TRBV6-1 with TRBJ1-6, with 7 bases identical to TRBD1. This CDR3 contains 14 residues. Unmatched junction bases numbered 9, after V lost 6 bases and J lost 10 bases. CDR1 and CDR2 from the germline V gene are MNHNS and SASEGT. CDR3 sequence: CASRETGLSSPLHF. The DNA of the CDR3 is TGTGCCAGCAGGGAGACAGGGTTGAGCTCACCCCTCCACTTT.

The chain carries TRBV10-3 and TRBJ2-4; 7 bases map to TRBD1. The CDR3 runs to 17 residues. V was clipped by 2 bases and J by 3 bases; unmatched bases: 10. From germline, CDR1 is ENHRY and CDR2 SYGVKD. CDR3 nucleotides: TGTGCCATCAGTGAGGGACAGGCTGGCCTTGGCAAAAACATTCAGTACTTC. Translated: CAISEGQAGLGKNIQYF.

The chain couples TRBV5-8 to TRBJ2-1; D possibly corresponds to TRBD1 (6 bases). Germline-derived CDR1 and CDR2 are SGHTS and YDEGEE. V dropped 4 bases and J dropped 0 bases, with 11 bases sitting between them. CDR3 size: 15 residues. CDR3 in DNA: TGTGCCAGCAGCCCCGGGACAAGCTCCTACAATGAGCAGTTCTTC. Protein product: CASSPGTSSYNEQFF.

In this sample, this clone turned up once. The chain couples TRBV2 to TRBJ1-3, with D possibly being TRBD1 (6 bases). Germline V CDR1 and CDR2: SNHLY, FYNNEI. Between the trimmed V and J ends, which lost 4 bases and 0 bases, there was a span of 10 bases. The length of the CDR3 is 15 residues. The CDR3 protein is CASSAQGSSGNTIYF. In DNA, the CDR3 is TGTGCCAGCAGTGCTCAGGGGTCCTCTGGAAACACCATATATTTT.

The chain is built from TRBV27 and TRBJ1-1, with a possible D match to TRBD1 (5 bases). The V end was cut by 3 bases, the J end by 0 bases, with 14 bases between. This CDR3 region has 16 residues. In germline, CDR1 is MNHEY, CDR2 SMNVEV (reference sequence). The CDR3 sequence is CASSFIAGGLNTEAFF. CDR3 DNA sequence: TGTGCCAGCAGTTTCATCGCGGGGGGTTTGAACACTGAAGCTTTCTTT.

The V gene is TRBV5-6, the J gene TRBJ1-2; TRBD1 matches 9 bases. The germline V gene encodes CDR1 SGHDT and CDR2 YYEEEE. CDR3 length equals 14 residues. V shed 2 bases, J shed 5 bases, and the junction held 4 bases outside the gene matches. The CDR3, as DNA: TGTGCCAGCAGCTTCCGGGACAGGGTGTATGGCTACACCTTC. Translation gives CASSFRDRVYGYTF.

The chain joins TRBV15 to TRBJ2-4, with 10 bases matching TRBD1. Germline V gives CDR1 LNHNV, CDR2 YYDKDF (reference sequence). CDR3 length equals 15 residues. J was trimmed by 9 bases and V by 4 bases; bases with no gene match: 9. Here the CDR3 DNA reads TGTGCCACCAGCACCGCGGGACAGGGGAGCGGCATTCAGTACTTC. Translation gives CATSTAGQGSGIQYF.

The V gene is TRBV6-5, the J gene TRBJ2-7; TRBD1 is a possible D gene (6 bases). Per germline, CDR1 MNHEY and CDR2 SVGAGI. The CDR3 sequence is 13 residues long. Trimming removed 0 bases from V and 3 bases from J, with 6 bases in between. The CDR3 DNA follows: TGTGCCAGCAGTTACTCACAGGGCTACGAGCAGTACTTC. The encoded protein is CASSYSQGYEQYF.

The chain recombines TRBV6-5 with TRBJ1-5; TRBD1 might be the D (6 bases). The germline V gene encodes CDR1 MNHEY and CDR2 SVGAGI. V was cut by 6 bases and J by 5 bases, with 14 bases left in between. The CDR3 contains 14 residues. The CDR3 DNA follows: TGTGCCAGCAGCGCGGCGGCAGGGGATCAGCCCCAGCATTTT. Translating gives CASSAAAGDQPQHF.

V and J are TRBV11-2 and TRBJ2-7, with 7 bases matching TRBD2. Germline V gene sequence: CDR1 SGHAT, CDR2 FQNNGV. J gave up 5 bases and V 4 bases, and 11 bases lay outside the gene matches. This CDR3 is 15 amino acids long. DNA for the CDR3: TGTGCCAGCAGCTGGTCCGCCGGGGGGACCAACGAGCAGTACTTC. It is translated as CASSWSAGGTNEQYF.

V is TRBV28 and J is TRBJ2-5, with 10 bases lining up with TRBD2. Trimming cost V 5 bases and J 5 bases; bases outside gene matches: 8. There are 15 residues in the CDR3. The germline gives CDR1 MDHEN, CDR2 SYDVKM. For the CDR3, the DNA is TGTGCCAGCAGTGCCGGGACTAGCGTAGGGGAGACCCAGTACTTC. Amino acids: CASSAGTSVGETQYF. The entire variable domain, with the rest obtained from reference TRBV28 and TRBJ2-5, is as follows: DVKVTQSSRYLVKRTGEKVFLECVQDMDHENMFWYRQDPGLGLRLIYFSYDVKMKEKGDIPEGYSVSREKKERFSLILESASTNQTSMYLCASSAGTSVGETQYFGPGTRLLVL.

The CDR3 here is CASSQTTGNEQFF. The CDR3 coding sequence is TGTGCCAGCAGCCAAACGACTGGCAATGAGCAGTTCTTC. This chain uses TRBV7-7 with TRBJ2-1; D is unclear. Germline CDR1 and CDR2: SSHAT and FNYEAQ (reference sequence). Trimming pared 5 bases from V and 6 bases from J, leaving 11 bases between. The length of the CDR3 is 13 residues.

This chain links TRBV5-4 with TRBJ1-1; D unresolved. CDR1 and CDR2 from the germline V gene are SGHNT and YYREEE (reference sequence). V was pared by 1 base and J by 0 bases, with 7 bases between. This CDR3 is built from 14 residues. CDR3 protein: CASSLPRVNTEAFF. CDR3 DNA: TGTGCCAGCAGCTTGCCGCGGGTGAACACTGAAGCTTTCTTT.

The CDR3 protein is CASSLGVRNTEAFF. DNA of the CDR3: TGTGCCAGCAGCTTAGGCGTTCGGAACACTGAAGCTTTCTTT. This chain connects TRBV7-2 to TRBJ1-1; D unclear. Germline V gene lookup returns CDR1 SGHTA and CDR2 FQGNSA. The length of the CDR3 is 14 residues. V lost 1 base, J lost 1 base, and 7 bases lay in between. Supplemented by reference TRBV7-2 and TRBJ1-1, the full variable domain reads GAGVSQSPSNKVTEKGKDVELRCDPISGHTALYWYRQSLGQGLEFLIYFQGNSAPDKSGLPSDRFSAERTGGSVSTLTIQRTQQEDSAVYLCASSLGVRNTEAFFGQGTRLTVV.

V and J are TRBV5-1 and TRBJ2-2, with D unclear. The CDR3 is 12 amino acids. Trimming cost V 7 bases and J 7 bases, with 11 bases left between them. Germline CDR1 SGHRS, CDR2 YFSETQ. As DNA, the CDR3 is TGCGCCAGCCGCTATTCCGGCGGGGAGCTGTTTTTT. As protein: CASRYSGGELFF.

V is TRBV19 and J is TRBJ1-2; unclear D gene. CDR3 length: 13 residues. With 5 bases removed from V and 5 bases from J, the gap between germline ends came to 12 bases. Germline-derived CDR1 and CDR2 are LNHDA and SQIVND (reference sequence). CDR3 protein: CASSLGSLYGYTF. The DNA for the CDR3 is TGTGCCAGTAGTTTGGGCTCTTTGTATGGCTACACCTTC. Drawing the rest from reference TRBV19 and TRBJ1-2, the complete variable domain is DGGITQSPKYLFRKEGQNVTLSCEQNLNHDAMYWYRQDPGQGLRLIYYSQIVNDFQKGDIAEGYSVSREKKESFPLTVTSAQKNPTAFYLCASSLGSLYGYTFGSGTRLTVV.

The chain carries TRBV19 and TRBJ2-3; the match to TRBD1 covers 7 bases. Trimming removed 5 bases from V and 0 bases from J; junction bases left unmatched: 11. Germline V gene sequence: CDR1 LNHDA, CDR2 SQIVND (reference sequence). The CDR3 sequence is 17 residues long. The CDR3 here is CASSGLWDRSSTDTQYF. The CDR3 DNA is TGTGCCAGTAGTGGCCTCTGGGACAGATCTAGCACAGATACGCAGTATTTT.